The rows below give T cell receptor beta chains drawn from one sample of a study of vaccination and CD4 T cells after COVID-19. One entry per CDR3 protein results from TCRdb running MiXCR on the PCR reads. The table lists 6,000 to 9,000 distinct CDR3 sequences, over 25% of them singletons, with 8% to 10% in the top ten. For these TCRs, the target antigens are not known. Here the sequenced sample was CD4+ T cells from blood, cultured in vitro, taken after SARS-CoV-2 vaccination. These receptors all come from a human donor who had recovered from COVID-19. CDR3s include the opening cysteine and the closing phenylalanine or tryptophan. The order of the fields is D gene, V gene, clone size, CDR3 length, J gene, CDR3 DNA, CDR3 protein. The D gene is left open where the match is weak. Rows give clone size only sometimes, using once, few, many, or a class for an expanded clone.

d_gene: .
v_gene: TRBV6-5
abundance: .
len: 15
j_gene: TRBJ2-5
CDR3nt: TGTGCCAGCAGTTACTCAGGTCGCGTACAAGAGACCCAGTACTTC
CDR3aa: CASSYSGRVQETQYF

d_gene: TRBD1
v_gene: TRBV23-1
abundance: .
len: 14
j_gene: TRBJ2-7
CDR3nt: TGCGCCAGACCGAACAGGGGACCCACCTACGAGCAGTACTTC
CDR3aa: CARPNRGPTYEQYF

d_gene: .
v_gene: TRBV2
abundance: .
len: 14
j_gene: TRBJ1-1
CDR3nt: TGTGCCAGCAGTGCTTGGCAAGGGAACACTGAAGCTTTCTTT
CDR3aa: CASSAWQGNTEAFF

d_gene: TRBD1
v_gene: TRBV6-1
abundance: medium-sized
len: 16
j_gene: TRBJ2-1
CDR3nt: TGTGCCAGCAGGCGGGCTTCAGGGGGCTCCTACAATGAGCAGTTCTTC
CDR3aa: CASRRASGGSYNEQFF

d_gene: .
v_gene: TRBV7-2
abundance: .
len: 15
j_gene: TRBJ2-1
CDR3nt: TGTGCCAGCAGCTTAGTGGGGGGCTACTACAATGAGCAGTTCTTC
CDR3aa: CASSLVGGYYNEQFF

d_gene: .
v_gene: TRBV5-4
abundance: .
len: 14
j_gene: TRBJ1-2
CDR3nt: TGTGCCAGCAGCACGATTGGGGTGAACTATGGCTACACCTTC
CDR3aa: CASSTIGVNYGYTF

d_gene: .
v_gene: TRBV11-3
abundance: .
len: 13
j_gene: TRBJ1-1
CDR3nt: TGTGCCAGCAGCCCAAGGCGCGGGACTGAAGCTTTCTTT
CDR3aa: CASSPRRGTEAFF

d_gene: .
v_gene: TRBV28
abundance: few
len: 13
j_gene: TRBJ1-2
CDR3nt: TGTGCCAGCAGTCTCAGGGATGGGTATGGCTACACCTTC
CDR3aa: CASSLRDGYGYTF

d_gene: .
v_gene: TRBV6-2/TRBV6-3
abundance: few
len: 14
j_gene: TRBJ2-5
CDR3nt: TGTGCCAGCAGTCGTATTGACCCCGCGGAGACCCAGTACTTC
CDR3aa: CASSRIDPAETQYF

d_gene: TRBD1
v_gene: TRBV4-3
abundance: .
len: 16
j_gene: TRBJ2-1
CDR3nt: TGCGCCAGCAGCCAAGAGGTCGGGACAGGGGTGCGCGGGATGGTCTTC
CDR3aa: CASSQEVGTGVRGMVF

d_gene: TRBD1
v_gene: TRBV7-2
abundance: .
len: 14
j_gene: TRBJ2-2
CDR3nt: TGTGCCAGCAGTCGGGACAGGACCACCGGGGAGCTGTTTTTT
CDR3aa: CASSRDRTTGELFF

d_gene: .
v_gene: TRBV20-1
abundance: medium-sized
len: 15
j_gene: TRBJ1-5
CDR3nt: TGCAGTGCTAGAGATCAGGGTACGGGCAATCAGCCCCAGCATTTT
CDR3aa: CSARDQGTGNQPQHF

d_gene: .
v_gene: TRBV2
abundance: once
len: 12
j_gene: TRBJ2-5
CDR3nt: TGTGCCAGCAGTCCCGCCGGGAGCTTTGCGTACTTC
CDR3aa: CASSPAGSFAYF

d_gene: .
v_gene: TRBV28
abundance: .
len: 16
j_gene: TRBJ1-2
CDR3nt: TGTGCCAGCAGTTTAAGGCGTAGGACACCGAACTATGGCTACACCTTC
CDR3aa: CASSLRRRTPNYGYTF

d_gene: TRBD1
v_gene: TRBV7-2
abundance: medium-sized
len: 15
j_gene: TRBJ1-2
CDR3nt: TGTGCCAGCAACTTAATCGGCCGGGACAGGGGTATCTACACCTTC
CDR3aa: CASNLIGRDRGIYTF

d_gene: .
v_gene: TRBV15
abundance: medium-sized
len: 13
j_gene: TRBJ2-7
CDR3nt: TGTGCCACCAGCAGAGATACGGGCTACGAGCAGTACTTC
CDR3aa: CATSRDTGYEQYF

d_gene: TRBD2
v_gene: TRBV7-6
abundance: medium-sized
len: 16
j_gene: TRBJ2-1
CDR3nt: TGTGCCAGCAGCTTCGGACTCGGGGGGTGGAGGGATGAGCAGTTCTTC
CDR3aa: CASSFGLGGWRDEQFF

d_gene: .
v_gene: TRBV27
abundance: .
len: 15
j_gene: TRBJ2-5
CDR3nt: TGTGCCAGCAGTTTACTTTGGCAGGACCCCTCGGTCCAGTACTTC
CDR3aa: CASSLLWQDPSVQYF

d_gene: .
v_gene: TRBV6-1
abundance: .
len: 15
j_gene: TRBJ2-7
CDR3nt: TGCGCCAGCAGTGAGTCGTTTGGCCGGTTAGGCGAGCAGTACTTC
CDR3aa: CASSESFGRLGEQYF

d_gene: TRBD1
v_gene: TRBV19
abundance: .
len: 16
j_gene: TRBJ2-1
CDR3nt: TGTGCCAGTACCCGAGACTACGGGACAGTTTACAATGAGCAGTTCTTC
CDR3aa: CASTRDYGTVYNEQFF

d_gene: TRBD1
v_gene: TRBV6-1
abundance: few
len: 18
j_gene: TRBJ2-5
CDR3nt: TGTGCCAGCGGAATTCGGGGACAGGGAGGAATACTTCAAGAGACCCAGTACTTC
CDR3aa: CASGIRGQGGILQETQYF

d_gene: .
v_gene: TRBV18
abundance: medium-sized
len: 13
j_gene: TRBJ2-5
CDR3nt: TGTGCCAGCTCACAACACCCTCAAGAGACCCAGTACTTC
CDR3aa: CASSQHPQETQYF

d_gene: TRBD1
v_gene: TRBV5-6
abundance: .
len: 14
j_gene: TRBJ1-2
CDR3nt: TGTGCCAGCAGTGCAGGGGGCGCACACTATGGCTACACCTTC
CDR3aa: CASSAGGAHYGYTF